Included here is one T cell receptor (beta chain) sequence, with context. TCRdb's copy holds only in-frame clones and misses some; the assay was immunoSEQ multiplex PCR. The sample has around 250,000 clones; about four fifths are singletons. The CDR3 extends over 14 amino acids. Trimming took 4 bases from V and 6 from J; bases not matched to a gene: 8. Germline-derived CDR1 and CDR2 are GTSNPN and SVGIG (reference sequence). This record comes from a study of blood T cell repertoires in COVID-19. Study background: Samples of COVID-19 (acute and convalescent) were obtained from the United States, Italy and Spain. PBMCs, B-cell-depleted T cells, or T cells provided the cDNA or gDNA that made up the material.

The sample was peripheral blood. The clonotype comes from a man aged 45-65 years with active or convalescent COVID-19. V is TRBV30 and J is TRBJ2-3, with TRBD2 matching 9 bases. CDR3 residues: CAWTRAGGRDTQYF. The CDR3 DNA reads TGTGCCTGGACAAGGGCGGGGGGGCGTGATACGCAGTATTTT.